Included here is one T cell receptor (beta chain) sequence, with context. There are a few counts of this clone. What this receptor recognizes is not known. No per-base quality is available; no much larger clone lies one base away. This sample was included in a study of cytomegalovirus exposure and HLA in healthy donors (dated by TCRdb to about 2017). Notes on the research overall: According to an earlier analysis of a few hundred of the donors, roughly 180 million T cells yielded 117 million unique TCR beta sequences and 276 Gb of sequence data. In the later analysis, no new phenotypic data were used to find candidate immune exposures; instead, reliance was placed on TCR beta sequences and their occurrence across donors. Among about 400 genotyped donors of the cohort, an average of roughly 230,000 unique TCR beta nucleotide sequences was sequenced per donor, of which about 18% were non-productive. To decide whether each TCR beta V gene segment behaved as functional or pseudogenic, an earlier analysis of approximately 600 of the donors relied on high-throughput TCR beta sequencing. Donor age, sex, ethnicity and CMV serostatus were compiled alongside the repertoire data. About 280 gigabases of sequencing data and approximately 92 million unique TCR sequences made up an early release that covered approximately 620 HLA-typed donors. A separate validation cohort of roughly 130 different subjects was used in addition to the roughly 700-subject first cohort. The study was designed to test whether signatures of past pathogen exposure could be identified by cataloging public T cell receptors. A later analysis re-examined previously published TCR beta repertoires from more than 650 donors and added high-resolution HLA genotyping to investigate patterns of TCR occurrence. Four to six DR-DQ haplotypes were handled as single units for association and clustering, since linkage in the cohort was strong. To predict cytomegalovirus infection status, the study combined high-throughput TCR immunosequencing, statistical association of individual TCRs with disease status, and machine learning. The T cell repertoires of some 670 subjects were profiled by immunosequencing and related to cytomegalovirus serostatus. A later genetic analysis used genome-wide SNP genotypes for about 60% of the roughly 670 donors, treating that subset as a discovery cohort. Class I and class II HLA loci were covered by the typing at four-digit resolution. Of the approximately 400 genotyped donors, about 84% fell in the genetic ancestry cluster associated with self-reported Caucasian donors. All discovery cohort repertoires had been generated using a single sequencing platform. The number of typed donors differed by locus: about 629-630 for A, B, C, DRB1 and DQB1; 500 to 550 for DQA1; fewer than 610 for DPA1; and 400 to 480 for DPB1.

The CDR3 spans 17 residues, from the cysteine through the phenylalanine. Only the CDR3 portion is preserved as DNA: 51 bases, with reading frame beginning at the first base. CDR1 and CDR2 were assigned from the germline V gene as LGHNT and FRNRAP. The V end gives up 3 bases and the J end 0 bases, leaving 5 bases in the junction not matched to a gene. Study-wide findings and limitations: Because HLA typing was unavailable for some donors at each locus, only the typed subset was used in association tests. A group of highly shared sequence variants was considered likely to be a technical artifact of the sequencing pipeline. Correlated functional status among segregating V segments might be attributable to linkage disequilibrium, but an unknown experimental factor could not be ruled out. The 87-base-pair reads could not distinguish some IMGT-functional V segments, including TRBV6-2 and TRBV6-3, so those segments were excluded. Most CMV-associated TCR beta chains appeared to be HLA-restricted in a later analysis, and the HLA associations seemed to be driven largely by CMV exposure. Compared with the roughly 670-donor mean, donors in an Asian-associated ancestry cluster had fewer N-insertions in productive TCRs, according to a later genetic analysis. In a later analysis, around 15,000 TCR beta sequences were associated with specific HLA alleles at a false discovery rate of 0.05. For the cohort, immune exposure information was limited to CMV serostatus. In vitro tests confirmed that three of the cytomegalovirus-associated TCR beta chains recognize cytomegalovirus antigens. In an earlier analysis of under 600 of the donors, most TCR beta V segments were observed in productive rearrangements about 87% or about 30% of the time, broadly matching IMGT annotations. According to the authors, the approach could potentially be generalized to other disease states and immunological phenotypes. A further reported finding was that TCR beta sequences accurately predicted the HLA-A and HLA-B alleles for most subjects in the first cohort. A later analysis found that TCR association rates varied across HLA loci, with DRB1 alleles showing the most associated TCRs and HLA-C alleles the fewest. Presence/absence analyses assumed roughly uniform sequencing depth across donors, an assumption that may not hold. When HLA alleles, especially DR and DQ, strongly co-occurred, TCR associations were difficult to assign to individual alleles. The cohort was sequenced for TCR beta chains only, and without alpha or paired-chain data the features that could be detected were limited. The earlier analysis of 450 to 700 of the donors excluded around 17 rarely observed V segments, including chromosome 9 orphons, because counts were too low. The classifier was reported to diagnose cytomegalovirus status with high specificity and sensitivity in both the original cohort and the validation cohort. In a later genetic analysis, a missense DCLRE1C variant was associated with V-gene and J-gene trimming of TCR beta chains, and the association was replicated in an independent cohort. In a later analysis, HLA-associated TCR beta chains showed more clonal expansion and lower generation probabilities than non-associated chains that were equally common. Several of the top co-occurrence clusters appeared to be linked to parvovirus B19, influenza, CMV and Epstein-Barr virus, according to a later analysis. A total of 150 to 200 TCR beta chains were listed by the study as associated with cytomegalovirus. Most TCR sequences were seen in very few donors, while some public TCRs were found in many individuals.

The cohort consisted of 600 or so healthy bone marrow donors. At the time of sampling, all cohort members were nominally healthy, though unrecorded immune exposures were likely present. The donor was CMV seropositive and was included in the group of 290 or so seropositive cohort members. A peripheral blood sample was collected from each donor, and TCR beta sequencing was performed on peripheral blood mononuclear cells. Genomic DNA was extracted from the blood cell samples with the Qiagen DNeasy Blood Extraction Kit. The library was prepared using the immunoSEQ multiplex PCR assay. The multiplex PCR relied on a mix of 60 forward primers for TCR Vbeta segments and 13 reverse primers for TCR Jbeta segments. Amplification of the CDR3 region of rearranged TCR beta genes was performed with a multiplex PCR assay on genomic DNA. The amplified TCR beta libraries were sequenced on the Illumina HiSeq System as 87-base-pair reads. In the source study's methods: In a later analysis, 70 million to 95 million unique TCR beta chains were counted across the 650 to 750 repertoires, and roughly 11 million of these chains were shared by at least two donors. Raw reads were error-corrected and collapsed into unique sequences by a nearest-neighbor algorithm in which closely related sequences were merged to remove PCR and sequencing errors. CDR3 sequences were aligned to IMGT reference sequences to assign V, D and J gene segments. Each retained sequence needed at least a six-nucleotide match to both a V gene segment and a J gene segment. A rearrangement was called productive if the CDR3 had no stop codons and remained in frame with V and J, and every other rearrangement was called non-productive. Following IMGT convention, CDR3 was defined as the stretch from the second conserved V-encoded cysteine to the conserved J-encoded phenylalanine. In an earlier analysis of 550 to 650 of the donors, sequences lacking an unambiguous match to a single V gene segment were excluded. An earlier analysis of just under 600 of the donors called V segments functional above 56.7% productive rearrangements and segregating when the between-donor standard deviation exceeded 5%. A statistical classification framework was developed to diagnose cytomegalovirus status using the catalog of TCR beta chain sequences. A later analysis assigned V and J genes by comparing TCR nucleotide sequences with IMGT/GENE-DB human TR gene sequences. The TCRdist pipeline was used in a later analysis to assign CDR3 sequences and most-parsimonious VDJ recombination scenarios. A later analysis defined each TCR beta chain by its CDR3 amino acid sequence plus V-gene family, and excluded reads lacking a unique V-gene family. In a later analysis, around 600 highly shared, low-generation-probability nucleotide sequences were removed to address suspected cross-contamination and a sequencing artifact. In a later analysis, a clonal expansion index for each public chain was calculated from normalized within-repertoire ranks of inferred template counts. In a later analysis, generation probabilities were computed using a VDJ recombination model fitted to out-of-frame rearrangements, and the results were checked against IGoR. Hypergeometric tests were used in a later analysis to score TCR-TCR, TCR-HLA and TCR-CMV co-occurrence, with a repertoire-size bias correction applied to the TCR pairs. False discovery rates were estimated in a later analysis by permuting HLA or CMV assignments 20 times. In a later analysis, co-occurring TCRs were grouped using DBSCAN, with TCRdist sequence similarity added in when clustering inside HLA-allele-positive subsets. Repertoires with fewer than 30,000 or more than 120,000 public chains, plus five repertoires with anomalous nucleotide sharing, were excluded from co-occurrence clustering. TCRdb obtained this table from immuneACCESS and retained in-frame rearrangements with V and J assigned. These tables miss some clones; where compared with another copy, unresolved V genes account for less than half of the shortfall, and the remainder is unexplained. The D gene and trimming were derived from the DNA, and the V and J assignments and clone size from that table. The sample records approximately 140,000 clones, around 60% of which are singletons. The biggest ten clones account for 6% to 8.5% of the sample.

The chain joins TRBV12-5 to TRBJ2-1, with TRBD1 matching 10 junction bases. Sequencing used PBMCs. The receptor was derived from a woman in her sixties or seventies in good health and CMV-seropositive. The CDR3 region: CASGLRTGGSSYNEQFF. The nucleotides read TGTGCTAGTGGTTTACGGACAGGGGGTAGCTCCTACAATGAGCAGTTCTTC.